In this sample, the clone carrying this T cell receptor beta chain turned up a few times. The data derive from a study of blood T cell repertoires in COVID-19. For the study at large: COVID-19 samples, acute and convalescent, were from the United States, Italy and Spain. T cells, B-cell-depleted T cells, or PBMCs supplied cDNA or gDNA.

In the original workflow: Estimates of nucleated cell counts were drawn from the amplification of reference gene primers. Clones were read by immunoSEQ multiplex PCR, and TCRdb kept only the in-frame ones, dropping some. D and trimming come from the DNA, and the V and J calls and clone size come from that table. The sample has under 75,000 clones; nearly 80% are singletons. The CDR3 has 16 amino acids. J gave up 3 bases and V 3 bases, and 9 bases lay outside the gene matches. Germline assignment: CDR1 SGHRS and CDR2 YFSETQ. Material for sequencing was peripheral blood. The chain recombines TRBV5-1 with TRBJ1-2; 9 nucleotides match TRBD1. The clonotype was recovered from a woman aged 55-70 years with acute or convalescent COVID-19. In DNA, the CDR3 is TGCGCCAGCAGCTGGGCGGTAGACAGGGGGGACTATGGCTACACCTTC. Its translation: CASSWAVDRGDYGYTF.